The 26 T cell receptor beta chains listed next were all sequenced from one sample in a study of T-cell reconstitution after alpha-beta-depleted transplantation in children. This sample's TCRbeta library carried unique molecular identifier barcodes. TCRdb analysed the PCR reads with MiXCR anew, one entry per CDR3 protein. Counted here are about a million distinct CDR3 sequences, around 30% occurring once; the ten biggest clones make up roughly 31%. This sample comprised PBMCs, mostly from graft donor cells, obtained 360 days after TCRalphabeta/CD19-depleted stem cell transplant. These receptors originate from a boy under two years old who had a stem cell transplant for SCID, so the T cells may come from the graft donor.

There are a few counts of this clonotype. This rearrangement joins TRBV20-1 to TRBJ2-7; D unresolved. V was shortened by 1 base and J by 0 bases, with 13 bases between the two germline ends. The germline CDR1 and CDR2 sequences are DFQATT and SNEGSKA (reference sequence). The CDR3 is 15 amino acids. CDR3 residues: CSARVGAFSSYEQYF. The CDR3 DNA follows: TGCAGTGCTAGAGTCGGTGCGTTTAGCTCCTACGAGCAGTACTTC.

This clonotype was counted many times. The V gene is TRBV12-3 or TRBV12-4, the J gene TRBJ2-7; 7 bases are shared with TRBD1. CDR3 size: 14 residues. V dropped 5 bases and J dropped 4; count of bases not matched to a gene: 8. Here the CDR3 reads CASSPRQGRYEQYF. DNA for the CDR3: TGTGCCAGCAGTCCCAGACAGGGACGGTACGAGCAGTACTTC.

This clonotype has just a few counts. The chain combines TRBV20-1 with TRBJ2-7; D is uncertain. This CDR3 region has 14 residues. Trimming took 1 base from V and 0 from J, leaving 10 bases between them. Germline V CDR1 and CDR2: DFQATT, SNEGSKA (reference sequence). CDR3 in DNA: TGCAGTGCTAGAGTTAGGGCTCACTCCTACGAGCAGTACTTC. The encoded protein is CSARVRAHSYEQYF.

Only a few counts were recorded for this clonotype. V and J are TRBV12-3 or TRBV12-4 and TRBJ1-4, with TRBD1 as a possible D gene (6 bases). V lost 1 base and J lost 7, with 10 bases in between. The CDR3 totals 14 residues. The chain's CDR3 is CASSLGDTGEKLFF. The CDR3 DNA follows: TGTGCCAGCAGTTTAGGGGACACGGGTGAAAAACTGTTTTTT.

V gene TRBV25-1 combines with J gene TRBJ2-2, with D uncertain. V was cut by 0 bases and J by 5 bases, with 10 bases left in between. CDR1 is MGHDK, CDR2 SYGVNS, per germline. The CDR3 length is 15 residues. The CDR3 nucleotides are TGTGCCAGCAGTGAATATTTGGCAGGAACCGGGGAGCTGTTTTTT. It translates to CASSEYLAGTGELFF.

This clonotype was observed a handful of times. This chain links TRBV4-3 with TRBJ1-6; a weak D match, TRBD1 (6 bases). Deletions cut 0 bases from V and 7 bases from J, with 10 bases between. In germline, CDR1 is LGHNA, CDR2 YSLEER. The CDR3 loop spans 15 amino acids. The CDR3 DNA follows: TGCGCCAGCAGCCAAGAATGGAGGGGGAATTCACCCCTCCACTTT. Amino acid sequence: CASSQEWRGNSPLHF.

There are a few counts of this clonotype. The chain links TRBV9 to TRBJ2-3; D assignment may be TRBD1 or TRBD2 (6 bases each). CDR1 and CDR2 (germline): SGDLS, YYNGEE. The CDR3 runs 15 residues. The germline V and J ends were trimmed by 2 bases and 4 bases, with 14 bases remaining between them. The CDR3 DNA reads as TGTGCCAGCAGCGTTGGGGGGCCGCAGTCAGATACGCAGTATTTT. Protein sequence: CASSVGGPQSDTQYF.

This clonotype was detected many times. This chain uses TRBV12-3 or TRBV12-4 with TRBJ1-5, with 10 bases fitting TRBD1. CDR3 length: 15 residues. J lost 1 base, V lost 6 bases, and 3 bases had no gene match. CDR3 loop: CASSRGQGSNQPQHF. The CDR3 nucleotides read TGTGCCAGCAGCCGGGGACAGGGGAGCAATCAGCCCCAGCATTTT.

The chain employs TRBV4-2 and TRBJ2-5; 15 bases fit TRBD2. The junction had 11 bases not matched to a gene; V was cut back by 4 bases and J by 5 bases. CDR1 and CDR2 (germline): LGHNA, YNFKEQ. The CDR3 runs to 18 residues. CDR3 residues: CASSPTGTSGGRKETQYF. In nucleotides, the CDR3 is TGTGCCAGCAGCCCGACCGGGACTAGCGGGGGGAGAAAGGAGACCCAGTACTTC.

For the CDR3, the DNA is TGTGCCAGCAGCCGAGACAGGGTTAGGGTGGATTCACCCCTCCACTTT. This sequence encodes CASSRDRVRVDSPLHF. The chain couples TRBV11-2 to TRBJ1-6; the match to TRBD1 covers 7 bases. This CDR3 has 16 residues. Germline trimming cut 5 bases from V and 8 bases from J; bases unmatched to any gene: 12. Per germline, CDR1 SGHAT and CDR2 FQNNGV.

This clonotype showed up just a few times. J is TRBJ2-2 and V is TRBV7-2; 9 bases fit TRBD1. The CDR3 runs to 17 residues. Germline V gives CDR1 SGHTA, CDR2 FQGNSA. The V and J ends lost 3 bases and 4 bases, in that order; junction bases with no gene match: 9. The CDR3 coding sequence is TGTGCCAGCAGCTTGGGCCCGGGACAGGGCATCACCGGGGAGCTGTTTTTT. This encodes CASSLGPGQGITGELFF.

The chain combines TRBV12-3 or TRBV12-4 with TRBJ2-2; no firm D call. Trimming took 6 bases from V and 2 from J, leaving 7 bases between them. This CDR3 is built from 13 residues. In nucleotides, the CDR3 is TGTGCCAGCAGCGCTTTTAACACCGGGGAGCTGTTTTTT. It yields the protein CASSAFNTGELFF.

Concerning this clonotype: This sequence may be a read error, since a much larger clone differs from it by one base. J is TRBJ2-5 and V is TRBV6-6; possibly TRBD2 for D (6 bases). Trimming took off 6 bases at V and 2 bases at J, with 10 bases between the two ends. Germline loops: CDR1 MNHNY, CDR2 SVGAGI (reference sequence). CDR3 length: 13 amino acids. CDR3 sequence reads: CASRWDFQETQYF. CDR3 DNA: TGTGCCAGCAGGTGGGACTTTCAAGAGACCCAGTACTTC.

This clonotype has a handful of counts. The chain couples TRBV7-3 to TRBJ2-5, with a tentative D call TRBD1 (5 bases). The CDR3 is made up of 15 amino acids. In germline, CDR1 is SGHTA, CDR2 FQGTGA. V shed 2 bases and J shed 1 base, with 11 bases lying between them. CDR3 DNA: TGTGCCAGCAGCTTACGTGACAGTAGCCAAGAGACCCAGTACTTC. Translation gives CASSLRDSSQETQYF.

The chain carries TRBV7-2 and TRBJ1-1; 8 nucleotides align to TRBD1. V shed 5 bases, J shed 3 bases, and the junction held 11 bases outside the gene matches. Germline V gene lookup returns CDR1 SGHTA and CDR2 FQGNSA. The CDR3 length is 16 residues. CDR3 bases: TGTGCCAGCAGCCACCTTGCAGGACAGGGAGACACTGAAGCTTTCTTT. The encoded protein is CASSHLAGQGDTEAFF.

The V call is TRBV6-1, the J call TRBJ2-1; D gene uncertain. The V and J ends lost 6 bases and 7 bases respectively, with 13 bases between them. The CDR3 consists of 13 residues. Germline V CDR1 and CDR2: MNHNS, SASEGT. CDR3 sequence: CASRRTPRNEQFF. The CDR3 bases are TGTGCCAGCAGGCGGACGCCTCGTAATGAGCAGTTCTTC.

V is TRBV14 and J is TRBJ1-1; TRBD1 aligns across 12 bases. Germline V gene lookup returns CDR1 SGHDN and CDR2 FVKESK. The CDR3 is 19 residues long. Germline trimming cut 4 bases from V and 0 bases from J; bases unmatched to any gene: 12. The CDR3: CASSRRAPGTGGMNTEAFF. The CDR3, as DNA: TGTGCCAGCAGCCGAAGGGCCCCCGGGACAGGGGGCATGAACACTGAAGCTTTCTTT.

The chain uses TRBV4-1 and TRBJ2-5; TRBD2 matches at 8 bases. This CDR3 has 15 residues. J lost 4 bases, V lost 5 bases, and 9 bases had no gene match. CDR1 MGHRA and CDR2 YSYEKL come from the germline V gene. The CDR3 spells CASSEPGGFAETQYF. The CDR3, as DNA: TGCGCCAGCAGCGAGCCGGGGGGGTTCGCAGAGACCCAGTACTTC.

The V gene is TRBV3-1, the J gene TRBJ2-6, with D unclear. Trimming took off 6 bases at V and 2 bases at J, with 17 bases between the two ends. Germline values: CDR1 LGHDT, CDR2 YNNKEL (reference sequence). This CDR3 is 17 amino acids long. The CDR3 loop reads CASSPRTWAAGANVLTF. As DNA, the CDR3 is TGTGCCAGCAGTCCTCGTACTTGGGCGGCTGGGGCCAACGTCCTGACTTTC.

For the CDR3, the DNA is TGCGCCAGCAGCCTCTGGGAAGGGGGCCAGGTTTGGCAGTTCTTC. It translates to CASSLWEGGQVWQFF. The chain is built from TRBV4-1 and TRBJ2-1, with TRBD1 matching over 7 bases. The CDR3 consists of 15 residues. Germline V gene data show CDR1 as MGHRA and CDR2 as YSYEKL. After removal of 4 bases from V and 12 bases from J, the junction contained 15 bases not matched to a gene.

This clonotype occurred a few times. CDR3 sequence: CAISDFGRFKTEAFF. For the CDR3, the DNA is TGTGCCATCAGTGATTTTGGGCGTTTCAAGACTGAAGCTTTCTTT. The V call is TRBV10-3, the J call TRBJ1-1, with unresolved D. The germline V gene encodes CDR1 ENHRY and CDR2 SYGVKD. Trimming took off 3 bases at V and 5 bases at J, with 16 bases between the two ends. The CDR3 spans 15 residues.

This clonotype was observed a handful of times. The CDR3 DNA is TGTGCCAGCAGTCGGTGGGGGTGGGCAGATACGCAGTATTTT. Encoded protein: CASSRWGWADTQYF. The gene calls are TRBV28 and TRBJ2-3; D assignment may be TRBD1 or TRBD2 (5 bases each). The CDR3 consists of 14 residues. Germline V gene lookup returns CDR1 MDHEN and CDR2 SYDVKM. V lost 5 bases to trimming and J lost 4 bases, with 13 bases between them.

Only one count was recorded for this clonotype. The chain joins TRBV5-1 to TRBJ2-5, with D uncertain. There are 14 residues in the CDR3. Trimming left V 4 bases short and J 0 bases short, with 10 bases between. Germline CDR1 SGHRS, CDR2 YFSETQ. The CDR3 region is CASSVTVNQETQYF. CDR3 in DNA: TGCGCCAGCAGCGTGACGGTAAACCAAGAGACCCAGTACTTC.

This clonotype showed up just a few times. The chain uses TRBV15 and TRBJ2-4; tentative D call: TRBD1 (6 bases). The CDR3 loop spans 20 amino acids. The V and J ends lost 3 bases and 5 bases respectively, with 29 bases between them. Germline CDR1 LNHNV, CDR2 YYDKDF (reference sequence). Here the CDR3 DNA reads TGTGCCACCAGCAGTTCCGGCCAGGGGACGAGGATGAGCGAGGAAAACATTCAGTACTTC. Translating it yields CATSSSGQGTRMSEENIQYF. Based on the CDR3 plus reference TRBV15 and TRBJ2-4, the full variable domain is DAMVIQNPRYQVTQFGKPVTLSCSQTLNHNVMYWYQQKSSQAPKLLFHYYDKDFNNEADTPDNFQSRRPNTSFCFLDIRSPGLGDTAMYLCATSSSGQGTRMSEENIQYFGAGTRLSVL.

This clonotype was counted ten times or more. The chain combines TRBV20-1 with TRBJ1-1; D is ambiguous. The V gene's germline CDR1 is DFQATT and CDR2 SNEGSKA (reference sequence). V was shortened by 2 bases and J by 2 bases, with 9 bases between the two germline ends. CDR3 length: 13 residues. The CDR3 bases are TGCAGTGCTAGATCATCCGTCAACACTGAAGCTTTCTTT. Translated: CSARSSVNTEAFF.

With respect to this clonotype: This may be a read error, as it is one base from a much larger clone. The missing conserved phenylalanine or tryptophan at the end of this CDR3 makes a read error likely. The chain joins TRBV6-2 or TRBV6-3 to TRBJ2-7; D is undetermined. CDR1 MNHEY and CDR2 SVGEGT come from the germline V gene. V was clipped by 0 bases and J by 3 bases, with 12 bases between them. The CDR3 consists of 15 residues. CDR3 sequence (DNA): TGTGCCAGCAGTTACTCGAGAAATGGAGTCTACGAGCAGTACTGC. The encoded protein is CASSYSRNGVYEQYC.